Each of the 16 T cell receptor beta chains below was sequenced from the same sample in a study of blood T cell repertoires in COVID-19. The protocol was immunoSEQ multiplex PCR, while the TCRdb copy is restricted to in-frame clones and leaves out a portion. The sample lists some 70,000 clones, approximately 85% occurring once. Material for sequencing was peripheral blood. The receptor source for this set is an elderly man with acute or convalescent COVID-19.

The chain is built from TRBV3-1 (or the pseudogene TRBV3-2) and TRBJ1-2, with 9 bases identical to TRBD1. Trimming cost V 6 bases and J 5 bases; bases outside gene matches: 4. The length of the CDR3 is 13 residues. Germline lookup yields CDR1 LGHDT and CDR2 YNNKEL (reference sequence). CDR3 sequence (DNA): TGTGCCAGCAGGCGCGGGACAGGGTATGGCTACACCTTC. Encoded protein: CASRRGTGYGYTF.

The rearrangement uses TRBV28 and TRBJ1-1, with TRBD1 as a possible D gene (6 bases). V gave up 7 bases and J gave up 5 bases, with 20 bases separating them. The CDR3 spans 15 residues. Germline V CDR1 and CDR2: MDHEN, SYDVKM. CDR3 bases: TGTGCCAGCACCCAACATGGCAGGGGAGGGACTGAAGCTTTCTTT. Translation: CASTQHGRGGTEAFF.

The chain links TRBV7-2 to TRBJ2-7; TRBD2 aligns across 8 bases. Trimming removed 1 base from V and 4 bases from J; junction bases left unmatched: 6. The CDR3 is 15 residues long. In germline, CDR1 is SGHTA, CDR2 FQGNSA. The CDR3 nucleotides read TGTGCCAGCAGCTTAGATCGGACTAGCCTGTACGAGCAGTACTTC. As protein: CASSLDRTSLYEQYF.

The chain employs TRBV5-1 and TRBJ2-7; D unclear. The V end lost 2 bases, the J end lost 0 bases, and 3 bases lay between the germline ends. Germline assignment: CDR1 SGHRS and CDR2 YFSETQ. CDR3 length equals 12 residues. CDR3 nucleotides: TGCGCCAGCAGCTTCAGCTCCTACGAGCAGTACTTC. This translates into CASSFSSYEQYF.

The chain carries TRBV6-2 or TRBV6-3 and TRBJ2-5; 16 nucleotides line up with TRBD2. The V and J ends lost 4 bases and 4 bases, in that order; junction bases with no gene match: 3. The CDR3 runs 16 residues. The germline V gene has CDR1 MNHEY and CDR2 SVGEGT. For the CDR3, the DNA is TGTGCCAGCAGTTGGGGACTAGCGGGAGGGGGAGAGACCCAGTACTTC. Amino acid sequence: CASSWGLAGGGETQYF.

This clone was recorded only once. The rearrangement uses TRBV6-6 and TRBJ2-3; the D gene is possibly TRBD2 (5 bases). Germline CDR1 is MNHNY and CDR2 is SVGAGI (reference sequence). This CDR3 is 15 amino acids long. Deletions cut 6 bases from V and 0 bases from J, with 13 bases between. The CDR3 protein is CASRPGVLSTDTQYF. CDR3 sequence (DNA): TGTGCCAGCAGACCCGGGGTCCTTAGCACAGATACGCAGTATTTT.

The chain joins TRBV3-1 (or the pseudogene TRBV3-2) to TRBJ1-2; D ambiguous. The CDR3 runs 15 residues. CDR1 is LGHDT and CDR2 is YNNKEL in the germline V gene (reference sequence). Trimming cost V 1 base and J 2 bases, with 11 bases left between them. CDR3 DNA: TGTGCCAGCAGCCAAGTTGATGCCCTAAACTATGGCTACACCTTC. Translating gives CASSQVDALNYGYTF.

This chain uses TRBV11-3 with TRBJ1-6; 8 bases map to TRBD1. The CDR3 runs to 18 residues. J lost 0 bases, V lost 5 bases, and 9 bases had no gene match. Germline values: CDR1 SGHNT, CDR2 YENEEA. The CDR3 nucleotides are TGTGCCAGCAGCCAAAGGACAGGGAAGAGCTCCTATAATTCACCCCTCCACTTT. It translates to CASSQRTGKSSYNSPLHF.

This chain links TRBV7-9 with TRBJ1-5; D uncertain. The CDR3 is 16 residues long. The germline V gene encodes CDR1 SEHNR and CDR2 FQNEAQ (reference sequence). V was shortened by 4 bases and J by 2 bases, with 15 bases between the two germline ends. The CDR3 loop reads CASSYIEGSGNQPQHF. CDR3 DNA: TGTGCCAGCAGCTATATAGAGGGAAGCGGCAATCAGCCCCAGCATTTT. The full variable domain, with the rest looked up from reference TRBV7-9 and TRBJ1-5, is DTGVSQNPRHKITKRGQNVTFRCDPISEHNRLYWYRQTLGQGPEFLTYFQNEAQLEKSRLLSDRFSAERPKGSFSTLEIQRTEQGDSAMYLCASSYIEGSGNQPQHFGDGTRLSIL.

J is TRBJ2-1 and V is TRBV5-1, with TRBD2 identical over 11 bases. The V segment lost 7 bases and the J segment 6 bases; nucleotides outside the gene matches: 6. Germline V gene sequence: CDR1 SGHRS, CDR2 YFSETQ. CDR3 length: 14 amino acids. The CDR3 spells CASSGTSGRNEQFF. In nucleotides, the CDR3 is TGCGCCAGCTCCGGGACTAGCGGCCGCAATGAGCAGTTCTTC.

The CDR3 loop is CATQEHLTGADTQYF. DNA for the CDR3: TGTGCCACCCAGGAACACCTTACAGGGGCAGATACGCAGTATTTT. V usage is TRBV27 and J usage is TRBJ2-3, with 7 bases fitting TRBD1. The V and J ends lost 10 bases and 4 bases, in that order; junction bases with no gene match: 14. The germline V gene encodes CDR1 MNHEY and CDR2 SMNVEV (reference sequence). The length of the CDR3 is 15 residues.

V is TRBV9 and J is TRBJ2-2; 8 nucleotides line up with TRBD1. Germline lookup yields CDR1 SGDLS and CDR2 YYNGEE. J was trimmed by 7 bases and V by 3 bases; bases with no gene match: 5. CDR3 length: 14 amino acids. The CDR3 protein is CASSARTGSGELFF. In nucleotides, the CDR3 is TGTGCCAGCAGCGCCAGGACAGGGAGCGGGGAGCTGTTTTTT.

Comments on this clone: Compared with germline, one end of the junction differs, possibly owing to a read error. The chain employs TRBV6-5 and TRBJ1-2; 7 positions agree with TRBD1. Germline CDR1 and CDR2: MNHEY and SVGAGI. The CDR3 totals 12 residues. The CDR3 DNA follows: TGTGCCAGCAGACAGGGGAACTTTGGCTACACCTTC. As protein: CASRQGNFGYTF.

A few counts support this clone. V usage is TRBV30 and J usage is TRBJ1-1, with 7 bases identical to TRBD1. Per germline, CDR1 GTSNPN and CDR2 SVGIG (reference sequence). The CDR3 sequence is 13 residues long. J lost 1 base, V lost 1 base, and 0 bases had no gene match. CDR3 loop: CAWSGTGNTEAFF. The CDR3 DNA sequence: TGTGCCTGGAGTGGGACAGGGAACACTGAAGCTTTCTTT.

The CDR3 DNA follows: TGTGCCAGCAGTTTATCTTCTAGCGGCTCCTACAATGAGCAGTTCTTC. This codes for CASSLSSSGSYNEQFF. This rearrangement joins TRBV27 to TRBJ2-1, with TRBD2 matching 7 bases. The J segment lost 0 bases and the V segment lost 0 bases, leaving 2 bases of the junction unmatched. This CDR3 has 16 amino acids. Germline V gene lookup returns CDR1 MNHEY and CDR2 SMNVEV (reference sequence).

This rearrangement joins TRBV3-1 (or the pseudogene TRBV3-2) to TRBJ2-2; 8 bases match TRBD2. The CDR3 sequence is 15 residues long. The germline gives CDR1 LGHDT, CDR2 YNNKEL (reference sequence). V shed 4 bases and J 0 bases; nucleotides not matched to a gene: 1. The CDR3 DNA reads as TGTGCCAGCAGCCTAGCGGGGTCGAACACCGGGGAGCTGTTTTTT. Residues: CASSLAGSNTGELFF.